The rows below give T cell receptor beta chains drawn from one sample of a study of cytomegalovirus exposure and HLA in healthy donors. Only in-frame clones appear in the TCRdb table, and some are missing; sequencing was by immunoSEQ multiplex PCR. The top ten clones hold about 2.1% of a sample with more than 150,000 clones, roughly 78% of them seen once. The sequencing sample was made of PBMCs. These receptors all stem from a woman younger than 45 in good health and CMV-seronegative. The CDR3 runs from the conserved cysteine through the conserved F or W. D genes are given only for firm matches. Rows give clone size only sometimes, using once, few, many, or a class for an expanded clone.

>TRBV7-3|TRBJ2-3|-|-
TGTGCCAGCAGCTCGCCCGCCAGAGATACGCAGTATTTT
CASSSPARDTQYF
>TRBV9|TRBJ2-3|-|TRBD1
TGTGCCAGCAGCTCCGGGGACAGAACCACAGATACGCAGTATTTT
CASSSGDRTTDTQYF
>TRBV5-5|TRBJ1-5|-|-
TGTGCCAGCAGCGGACAGTATAGCAATCAGCCCCAGCATTTT
CASSGQYSNQPQHF
>TRBV6-5|TRBJ1-5|few|-
TGTGCCAGCAGCCCCGGGGACATGAGCAATCAGCCCCAGCATTTT
CASSPGDMSNQPQHF
>TRBV28|TRBJ2-7|-|TRBD1
TGTGCCAGCAGTTACCCAGGGGGCGTCCAGCTTGAGCAGTACTTC
CASSYPGGVQLEQYF
>TRBV29-1|TRBJ2-5|-|-
TGCAGCGTTGCCGGGACACACTTCCAAGAGACCCAGTACTTC
CSVAGTHFQETQYF
>TRBV7-2|TRBJ1-2|few|-
TGTGCCAGCAGCATCCGGGACATATATGGCTACACCTTC
CASSIRDIYGYTF
>TRBV2|TRBJ1-1|few|-
TGTGCCAGCAGTGCCCCAGTAGGGGATGGCACTGAAGCTTTCTTT
CASSAPVGDGTEAFF
>TRBV7-8|TRBJ2-3|once|-
TGTGCCAGCAGCCCCGTTAGCGATACGCAGTATTTT
CASSPVSDTQYF
>TRBV4-3|TRBJ2-7|-|-
TGCGCCAGCAGCCCCGAGACAGGCCGCGGTGAGTACGAGCAGTACTTC
CASSPETGRGEYEQYF
>TRBV6-1|TRBJ1-5|-|-
TGTGCCAGCAGTGGCGGGGGACCCTACAATCAGCCCCAGCATTTT
CASSGGGPYNQPQHF
>TRBV4-2|TRBJ2-1|-|TRBD2
TGTGCCAGCAGCCAACTAGCGGGGGGGATCTACAATGAGCAGTTCTTC
CASSQLAGGIYNEQFF
>TRBV10-3|TRBJ2-7|-|TRBD1
TGTGCCATCAGTGAGTATCTGGACAGGGGTAACGAGCAGTACTTC
CAISEYLDRGNEQYF
>TRBV21-1|TRBJ1-1|-|-
TGTGCCAGCAGCACATGGGGGCCTACAGGGGGCACTGAAGCTTTCTTT
CASSTWGPTGGTEAFF
>TRBV7-2|TRBJ1-6|-|TRBD1
TGTGCCAGCAGCCCGCGACAGGGTGGATCACCCCTCCACTTT
CASSPRQGGSPLHF
>TRBV30|TRBJ1-4|-|TRBD1
TGTGCCTGGGAAAGACAGGGGGCAACTAATGAAAAACTGTTTTTT
CAWERQGATNEKLFF
>TRBV7-2|TRBJ2-2|-|TRBD2
TGTGCCAGCAGCTTAGCGCTGCTAGCGGGGGCCTCTACCGGGGAGCTGTTTTTT
CASSLALLAGASTGELFF
>TRBV19|TRBJ1-2|few|TRBD1
TGTGCCAGGGACAGGGGCGACTATGGCTACACCTTC
CARDRGDYGYTF
>TRBV29-1|TRBJ2-1|-|-
TGCAGCCAGGCCACGAGCTCCTACAATGAGCAGTTCTTC
CSQATSSYNEQFF
>TRBV5-1|TRBJ2-1|-|TRBD1
TGCGCCAGCAGACCCGCAGGGGGCGCCGGGGGCAATGAGCAGTTCTTC
CASRPAGGAGGNEQFF
>TRBV6-6|TRBJ1-4|-|-
TGTGCCAGCAGTTTTAACAGGGCTGGTAATGAAAAACTGTTTTTT
CASSFNRAGNEKLFF
>TRBV6-4|TRBJ2-1|-|TRBD1
TGTGCCAGCAGTGTCGGGACAGGGAACAATGAGCAGTTCTTC
CASSVGTGNNEQFF
>TRBV27|TRBJ1-5|once|TRBD1
TGTGCCAGCAGGAAGACAGGGGCTGCTCAGCCCCAGCATTTT
CASRKTGAAQPQHF
>TRBV30|TRBJ1-4|-|TRBD1
TGTGCCTGGAGCGACGAGGGACAGATTAATGAAAAACTGTTTTTT
CAWSDEGQINEKLFF
>TRBV30|TRBJ1-5|-|-
TGTGCCTGGAGTGGGGGCGGGGGACAGCCCCAGCATTTT
CAWSGGGGQPQHF
>TRBV5-1|TRBJ1-6|-|TRBD1
TGCGCCAGCAGCTCCGGGACAGGGAATTCACCCCTCCACTTT
CASSSGTGNSPLHF